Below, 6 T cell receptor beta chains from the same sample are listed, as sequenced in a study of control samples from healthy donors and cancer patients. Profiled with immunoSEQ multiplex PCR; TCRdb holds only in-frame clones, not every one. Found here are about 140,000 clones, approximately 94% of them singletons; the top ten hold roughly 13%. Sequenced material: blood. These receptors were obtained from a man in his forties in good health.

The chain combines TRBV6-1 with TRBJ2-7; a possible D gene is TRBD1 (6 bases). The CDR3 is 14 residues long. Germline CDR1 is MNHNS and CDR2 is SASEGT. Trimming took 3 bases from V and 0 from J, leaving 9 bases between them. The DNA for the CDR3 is TGTGCCAGCAGTGAGACAGGCGTCTCCTACGAGCAGTACTTC. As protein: CASSETGVSYEQYF.

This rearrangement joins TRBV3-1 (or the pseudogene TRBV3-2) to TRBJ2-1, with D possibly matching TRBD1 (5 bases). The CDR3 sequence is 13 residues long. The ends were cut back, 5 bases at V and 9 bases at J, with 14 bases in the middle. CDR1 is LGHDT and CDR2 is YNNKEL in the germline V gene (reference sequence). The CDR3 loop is CASSFYRGGEQFF. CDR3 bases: TGTGCCAGCAGCTTTTATAGGGGCGGTGAGCAGTTCTTC.

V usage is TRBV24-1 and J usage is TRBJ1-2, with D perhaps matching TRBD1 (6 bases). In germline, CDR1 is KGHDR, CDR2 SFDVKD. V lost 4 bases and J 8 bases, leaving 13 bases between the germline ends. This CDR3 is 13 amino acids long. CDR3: CATSDPSGVGYTF. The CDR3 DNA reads TGTGCCACCAGTGACCCTTCAGGGGTCGGCTACACCTTC.

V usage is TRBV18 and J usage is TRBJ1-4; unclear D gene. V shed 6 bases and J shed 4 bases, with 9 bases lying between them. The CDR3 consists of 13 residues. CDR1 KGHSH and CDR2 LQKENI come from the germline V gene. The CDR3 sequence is CASSRGFNEKLFF. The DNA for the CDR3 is TGTGCCAGCTCCCGCGGATTTAATGAAAAACTGTTTTTT.

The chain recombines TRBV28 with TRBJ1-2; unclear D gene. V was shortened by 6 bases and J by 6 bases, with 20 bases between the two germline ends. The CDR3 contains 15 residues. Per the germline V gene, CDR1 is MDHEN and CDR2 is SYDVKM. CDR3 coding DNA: TGTGCCAGCAGCCCCACCTCGACCGGGAAGAATGGCTACACCTTC. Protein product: CASSPTSTGKNGYTF.

CDR3 bases: TGTGCCATCAGTGCAGTTCGCTACGAGCAGTACTTC. Its translation: CAISAVRYEQYF. The chain employs TRBV10-3 and TRBJ2-7; D not certain. V was cut by 4 bases and J by 3 bases, with 7 bases left in between. Germline V lookup: CDR1 ENHRY, CDR2 SYGVKD. The CDR3 loop spans 12 amino acids.